This T cell receptor (beta chain) was found in a study of blood T cell repertoires in COVID-19. Study details: Whether acute or convalescent, the COVID-19 samples came from the United States, Italy and Spain. PBMCs, B-cell-depleted T cells, or T cells were the source of the cDNA or gDNA that made up the material.

The repertoire was sequenced with immunoSEQ multiplex PCR; TCRdb's copy has only in-frame clones and lacks some. There are about 200,000 clones in the sample; more than 70% occur only once, and around 1.5% lies in the top ten. The CDR3 length is 16 residues. Germline V gene lookup returns CDR1 LGHNA and CDR2 YNFKEQ. V shed 0 bases, J shed 4 bases, and the junction held 8 bases outside the gene matches. The chain carries TRBV4-2 and TRBJ1-2; 7 nucleotides line up with TRBD1. The specimen sequenced was peripheral blood. The source is a man aged 18 to 35 with active or convalescent COVID-19. As DNA, the CDR3 is TGTGCCAGCAGCCAAGATATGGGACAGCCAGGCTATGGCTACACCTTC. Protein: CASSQDMGQPGYGYTF.